This T cell receptor (beta chain) was recorded in a study of blood T cell repertoires in COVID-19. On the study more broadly: Acute and convalescent COVID-19 specimens originated in the United States, Italy and Spain. The cDNA or gDNA used as material had been derived from T cells, B-cell-depleted T cells, or PBMCs.

Trimming cost V 8 bases and J 3 bases; bases outside gene matches: 3. This CDR3 has 12 residues. The germline V gene has CDR1 MGHDK and CDR2 SYGVNS. The authors' processing: Quantification of nucleated cells was approximated via reference gene primer amplification. Data came from immunoSEQ multiplex PCR; TCRdb stores just in-frame clones and leaves some out. The D gene and trimming were derived from the DNA, and the V and J assignments and clone size from that table. In the table there are 55,000 to 65,000 clones, 87% of which are singletons. This TCR came from a man in his sixties with active or convalescent COVID-19. The chain joins TRBV25-1 to TRBJ2-7; TRBD1 aligns across 8 bases. Material for sequencing was peripheral blood. The CDR3 DNA follows: TGTGCCAGCGAGGACAGGGTCTACGAGCAGTACTTC. This codes for CASEDRVYEQYF.